This T cell receptor (beta chain) is drawn from a study of blood T cell repertoires in COVID-19. V shed 4 bases, J shed 4 bases, and the junction held 7 bases outside the gene matches. The germline V gene encodes CDR1 MNHEY and CDR2 SVGAGI. CDR3 length: 16 residues. Original processing notes: Nucleated cell counts were estimated from reference gene primer amplification. Here immunoSEQ multiplex PCR was the method, and the copy in TCRdb shows in-frame clones only, minus some. Clone size and the V and J calls come from that table; the DNA yielded D and trimming. The sample contains some 180,000 clones, approximately 90% of which appear only once.

The sequencing input was PBMCs or T cells enriched from blood (not recorded which). This clonotype originated in a woman between 35 and 50 years old in a cohort exposed to, infected with or recovered from COVID-19 (not recorded which). This chain uses TRBV6-5 with TRBJ2-5; 12 bases map to TRBD1. CDR3 region: CASSLTGTGGSETQYF. The CDR3, as DNA: TGTGCCAGCAGTTTAACCGGGACAGGGGGCTCAGAGACCCAGTACTTC.